Presented here are 32 T cell receptor beta chains from one specimen sequenced in a study of glioma-infiltrating T cells after dendritic cell vaccination. The time point was: after dendritic cell vaccination, including at tumor progression/relapse. Using immunoSEQ multiplex PCR, the repertoire was profiled, and TCRdb retains in-frame clones only, with some absent. The data contain 50,000 to 55,000 clones, roughly 90% of them singletons. The sample in question was blood, obtained after dendritic cell vaccination. The origin of the receptors is a human donor with glioblastoma.

The rearrangement joins TRBV2 to TRBJ2-5; TRBD1 aligns across 8 bases. V was pared by 6 bases and J by 2 bases, with 8 bases of the junction left unmatched. The CDR3 is made up of 15 amino acids. Germline-derived CDR1 and CDR2 are SNHLY and FYNNEI. The DNA for the CDR3 is TGTGCCAGCAGCGGACAGGGTTCGGCGCAAGAGACCCAGTACTTC. Protein product: CASSGQGSAQETQYF.

The chain links TRBV28 to TRBJ1-5; D may be TRBD1 (5 bases). The CDR3 length is 13 residues. Trimming shortened V by 11 bases and J by 2 bases, and 13 bases separated the two germline ends. Germline V gene sequence: CDR1 MDHEN, CDR2 SYDVKM. CDR3: CAHRTARNQPQHF. The CDR3 DNA reads TGTGCCCACAGGACGGCCCGCAATCAGCCCCAGCATTTT.

This sequence joins TRBV18 and TRBJ2-7; the match to TRBD2 covers 10 bases. CDR1 is KGHSH, CDR2 LQKENI, per germline. The CDR3 extends over 16 amino acids. Trimming at V came to 6 bases and at J to 1 base, leaving 9 bases not matched to a gene. In nucleotides, the CDR3 is TGTGCCAGCTCCCCTACCGGGACTAGCGTTTCCTACGAGCAGTACTTC. Translation gives CASSPTGTSVSYEQYF.

The gene calls are TRBV18 and TRBJ1-1; 7 nucleotides agree with TRBD1. The V and J ends lost 4 bases and 6 bases, in that order; junction bases with no gene match: 14. Germline loops: CDR1 KGHSH, CDR2 LQKENI. There are 16 residues in the CDR3. As DNA, the CDR3 is TGTGCCAGCTCACTAGGTAGTGGAGGGGGCAAAGCTGAAGCTTTCTTT. Translating it yields CASSLGSGGGKAEAFF.

The genes are TRBV25-1 and TRBJ1-2; no definite D call. This CDR3 is built from 15 residues. Germline lookup yields CDR1 MGHDK and CDR2 SYGVNS. Trimming cost V 4 bases and J 6 bases, with 18 bases left between them. CDR3 sequence: CASSGKTTRGHGYTF. As DNA, the CDR3 is TGTGCCAGCAGTGGGAAAACAACACGAGGGCATGGCTACACCTTC.

This chain links TRBV2 with TRBJ2-7, with D perhaps TRBD1 (5 bases). Deletions cut 6 bases from V and 6 bases from J, with 12 bases between. Germline V lookup: CDR1 SNHLY, CDR2 FYNNEI. This CDR3 is built from 12 residues. The CDR3 region is CASSPPGFEQYF. For the CDR3, the DNA is TGTGCCAGCAGCCCTCCAGGGTTCGAGCAGTACTTC.

This clone was seen only once. The V and J genes are TRBV16 and TRBJ1-4; D is possibly TRBD1 (6 bases). V was pared by 1 base and J by 13 bases, with 19 bases between. Germline CDR1 and CDR2: KGHSY and FQNENV. This CDR3 comprises 15 residues. CDR3: CASSQLGARDVGLFF. The DNA of the CDR3 is TGTGCCAGCAGCCAATTGGGGGCCCGGGATGTTGGACTGTTTTTT.

The V and J genes are TRBV5-6 and TRBJ1-2; 7 bases fit TRBD1. V shed 4 bases, J shed 7 bases, and the junction held 4 bases outside the gene matches. Germline-derived CDR1 and CDR2 are SGHDT and YYEEEE. The CDR3 length is 12 residues. The CDR3 sequence is CASSPTGSGYTF. Here the CDR3 DNA reads TGTGCCAGCAGCCCGACAGGGTCTGGCTACACCTTC.

With respect to this clone: At the DNA level, this CDR3 is encoded by other sequences in the same sample as well. CDR3 bases: TGTGCCAGTAGGGGACAGGGACATCAGCCCCAGCATTTT. The encoded protein is CASRGQGHQPQHF. The J gene is TRBJ1-5, the V gene TRBV19; TRBD1 matches 9 bases. The CDR3 has 13 amino acids. Germline loops: CDR1 LNHDA, CDR2 SQIVND (reference sequence). The V and J ends lost 6 bases and 5 bases, in that order; junction bases with no gene match: 2. The full variable domain, its missing parts supplied by reference TRBV19 and TRBJ1-5, is DGGITQSPKYLFRKEGQNVTLSCEQNLNHDAMYWYRQDPGQGLRLIYYSQIVNDFQKGDIAEGYSVSREKKESFPLTVTSAQKNPTAFYLCASRGQGHQPQHFGDGTRLSIL.

V usage is TRBV5-6 and J usage is TRBJ2-5, with D maybe TRBD2 (6 bases). Germline assignment: CDR1 SGHDT and CDR2 YYEEEE. Trimming removed 1 base at V and 7 bases at J, with 11 bases between. The CDR3 length is 13 residues. The CDR3 spells CASSLWTTRTQYF. CDR3 in DNA: TGTGCCAGCAGCTTGTGGACTACGAGGACCCAGTACTTC.

The CDR3 DNA follows: TGTGCCATCAGAGGCACTAGCGGCACCGGGGAGCTGTTTTTT. The encoded protein is CAIRGTSGTGELFF. The rearrangement joins TRBV10-3 to TRBJ2-2; 8 positions agree with TRBD2. The length of the CDR3 is 14 residues. Germline V gives CDR1 ENHRY, CDR2 SYGVKD. Trimming at V came to 6 bases and at J to 4 bases, leaving 4 bases not matched to a gene.

This chain links TRBV28 with TRBJ1-5; 7 bases map to TRBD1. Germline values: CDR1 MDHEN, CDR2 SYDVKM. The trim removed 6 bases at V and 0 bases at J, leaving 11 bases unmatched. The CDR3 covers 17 residues. Here the CDR3 DNA reads TGTGCCAGCAGCCAACTCACCCAGGGGGGTAGCAATCAGCCCCAGCATTTT. This sequence encodes CASSQLTQGGSNQPQHF.

This chain joins TRBV28 and TRBJ2-1, with 9 bases aligning to TRBD1. The V segment lost 6 bases and the J segment 4 bases; nucleotides outside the gene matches: 7. Germline V gives CDR1 MDHEN, CDR2 SYDVKM. The CDR3 spans 15 residues. In DNA, the CDR3 is TGTGCCAGCAGCAGACCCGGGACAGGGTACAATGAGCAGTTCTTC. Residues: CASSRPGTGYNEQFF.

This chain joins TRBV7-9 and TRBJ2-1, with 11 bases matching TRBD2. Germline V gene data show CDR1 as SEHNR and CDR2 as FQNEAQ (reference sequence). V shed 4 bases and J 6 bases; nucleotides not matched to a gene: 5. The CDR3 is made up of 15 amino acids. The CDR3: CASSSLTSGSNEQFF. In DNA form, the CDR3 reads TGTGCCAGCAGCTCCCTCACTAGCGGGAGCAATGAGCAGTTCTTC. Complete variable domain (other parts from reference TRBV7-9 and TRBJ2-1): DTGVSQNPRHKITKRGQNVTFRCDPISEHNRLYWYRQTLGQGPEFLTYFQNEAQLEKSRLLSDRFSAERPKGSFSTLEIQRTEQGDSAMYLCASSSLTSGSNEQFFGPGTRLTVL.

The J gene is TRBJ2-7, the V gene TRBV10-2; 10 nucleotides agree with TRBD2. Trimming took 8 bases from V and 2 from J; bases not matched to a gene: 12. Germline CDR1 WSHSY, CDR2 SAAADI. The CDR3 runs to 16 residues. The CDR3 here is CASYDPGTSVPYEQYF. Written as DNA, the CDR3 is TGCGCCAGCTATGACCCCGGGACTAGCGTTCCCTACGAGCAGTACTTC.

In its sample, this clone was seen a few times. The chain couples TRBV10-3 to TRBJ1-5, with TRBD1 identical over 9 bases. Germline V gives CDR1 ENHRY, CDR2 SYGVKD. Unmatched junction bases numbered 8, after V lost 11 bases and J lost 3 bases. This CDR3 is 14 amino acids long. CDR3 nucleotides: TGTGCCGCCTCCGGGACAGGGAACAATCAGCCCCAGCATTTT. Protein: CAASGTGNNQPQHF.

The rearrangement links TRBV28 to TRBJ1-4; no firm D call. The germline V gene has CDR1 MDHEN and CDR2 SYDVKM. The CDR3 has 12 amino acids. Trimming removed 3 bases at V and 5 bases at J, with 4 bases between. The CDR3 DNA reads as TGTGCCAGCAGTTTCATCAATGAAAAACTGTTTTTT. Protein product: CASSFINEKLFF.

V and J are TRBV7-9 and TRBJ1-6; D is unclear. Germline loops: CDR1 SEHNR, CDR2 FQNEAQ (reference sequence). The CDR3 is made up of 15 amino acids. V lost 5 bases, J lost 5 bases, and 13 bases lay in between. The CDR3 region is CASSPHGINNSPLHF. CDR3 sequence (DNA): TGTGCCAGCAGCCCCCATGGCATAAATAATTCACCCCTCCACTTT.

This clone appeared a single time. The chain carries TRBV5-8 and TRBJ1-5; possible D gene TRBD1, 6 bases. V lost 4 bases and J 1 base, leaving 12 bases between the germline ends. The CDR3 sequence is 15 residues long. Germline V gene lookup returns CDR1 SGHTS and CDR2 YDEGEE. CDR3 DNA: TGTGCCAGCAGCATACAGGGATTGAGCAATCAGCCCCAGCATTTT. Amino acid sequence: CASSIQGLSNQPQHF.

The chain is built from TRBV18 and TRBJ2-2; TRBD2 matches at 15 bases. With V trimmed by 4 bases and J by 5 bases, 5 bases remained unmatched. The CDR3 has 17 amino acids. Germline V gives CDR1 KGHSH, CDR2 LQKENI. The CDR3 DNA reads as TGTGCCAGCTCACTGGGACTAGCGGGAGGAGGAACCGGGGAGCTGTTTTTT. Its protein product is CASSLGLAGGGTGELFF.

This clone was recorded once. The chain recombines TRBV10-3 with TRBJ2-1, with a weak D call TRBD2 (6 bases). Trimming removed 4 bases from V and 7 bases from J, with 11 bases in between. Per germline, CDR1 ENHRY and CDR2 SYGVKD. This CDR3 comprises 13 residues. The CDR3 loop is CAISGGGKNEQFF. The CDR3 nucleotides are TGTGCCATCAGTGGAGGCGGGAAAAATGAGCAGTTCTTC.

The CDR3 protein is CASSVVPGQTEAFF. Written as DNA, the CDR3 is TGTGCCAGCAGCGTAGTCCCGGGACAGACTGAAGCTTTCTTT. The rearrangement uses TRBV9 and TRBJ1-1; TRBD1 matches at 7 bases. The V gene end was trimmed by 0 bases and the J gene end by 5 bases; junction bases not matched to a gene: 4. This CDR3 is 14 amino acids long. Germline CDR1 and CDR2: SGDLS and YYNGEE.

The gene calls are TRBV2 and TRBJ1-5; tentative D call: TRBD1 (6 bases). Germline V gives CDR1 SNHLY, CDR2 FYNNEI. The CDR3 contains 14 residues. V was cut by 2 bases and J by 4 bases, with 9 bases left in between. The CDR3 here is CASSERQVNQPQHF. CDR3 in DNA: TGTGCCAGCAGTGAACGACAGGTGAATCAGCCCCAGCATTTT.

The chain carries TRBV7-9 and TRBJ1-4, with D uncertain. The V end was cut by 4 bases, the J end by 5 bases, with 11 bases between. The CDR3 sequence is 14 residues long. The germline gives CDR1 SEHNR, CDR2 FQNEAQ (reference sequence). CDR3 coding DNA: TGTGCCAGCAGCTCGAGACTGATGAATGAAAAACTGTTTTTT. This encodes CASSSRLMNEKLFF.

This chain links TRBV7-9 with TRBJ2-1; 7 bases match TRBD2. The CDR3 is 19 amino acids. V trimming: 2 bases; J trimming: 7 bases; junction bases outside the gene matches: 20. Germline V gene lookup returns CDR1 SEHNR and CDR2 FQNEAQ (reference sequence). CDR3 DNA sequence: TGTGCCAGCAGCTTATATCAGTTCGGTGGGAGGGTTATCGGAAATGAGCAGTTCTTC. It codes for CASSLYQFGGRVIGNEQFF.

DNA for the CDR3: TGTGCCAGCAGGAAGACTAGAATGGAGACCCAGTACTTC. This encodes CASRKTRMETQYF. V gene TRBV6-5 combines with J gene TRBJ2-5; D possibly corresponds to TRBD2 (6 bases). CDR1 MNHEY and CDR2 SVGAGI come from the germline V gene. The CDR3 totals 13 residues. V gave up 6 bases and J gave up 5 bases, with 13 bases separating them.

This clone has a handful of counts. The V call is TRBV10-3, the J call TRBJ2-7, with a possible D match to TRBD2 (5 bases). Per germline, CDR1 ENHRY and CDR2 SYGVKD. CDR3 length: 11 amino acids. V was clipped by 11 bases and J by 3 bases, with 11 bases between them. The CDR3 DNA follows: TGTGCCGCGGGTGTCATCTACGAGCAGTACTTC. Amino acids: CAAGVIYEQYF.

The rearrangement joins TRBV28 to TRBJ2-7, with D possibly TRBD2 on 6 matching bases. The CDR3 spans 15 residues. Germline V gives CDR1 MDHEN, CDR2 SYDVKM. V was shortened by 4 bases and J by 2 bases, with 15 bases between the two germline ends. The CDR3 sequence: CASSSVGGNPYEQYF. For the CDR3, the DNA is TGTGCCAGCAGTTCTGTGGGAGGCAATCCCTACGAGCAGTACTTC.

The V call is TRBV25-1, the J call TRBJ2-1; D perhaps matches TRBD2 (7 bases). This CDR3 comprises 13 residues. CDR1 is MGHDK and CDR2 is SYGVNS in the germline V gene. V was trimmed by 8 bases and J by 6 bases, leaving 14 bases between them. CDR3 residues: CASEGGQGNEQFF. CDR3 sequence (DNA): TGTGCCAGCGAGGGGGGGCAAGGCAATGAGCAGTTCTTC.

The chain uses TRBV25-1 and TRBJ2-1; 12 nucleotides align to TRBD2. The CDR3 has 17 residues. The germline V gene has CDR1 MGHDK and CDR2 SYGVNS. The trim removed 3 bases at V and 2 bases at J, leaving 5 bases unmatched. In nucleotides, the CDR3 is TGTGCCAGCAGTGAGTATCTAGCGGGAGGGCCCTACAATGAGCAGTTCTTC. It translates to CASSEYLAGGPYNEQFF.

This sequence joins TRBV7-9 and TRBJ2-5; 7 bases agree with TRBD2. V trimming: 2 bases; J trimming: 7 bases; junction bases outside the gene matches: 7. CDR3 length: 14 residues. The germline gives CDR1 SEHNR, CDR2 FQNEAQ (reference sequence). CDR3 sequence (DNA): TGTGCCAGCAGCTTACGACGGGAGGTCGGGACCCAGTACTTC. Translation: CASSLRREVGTQYF.

The chain couples TRBV27 to TRBJ2-2; D remains ambiguous. Germline V gives CDR1 MNHEY, CDR2 SMNVEV (reference sequence). This CDR3 spans 17 amino acids. Trimming took 2 bases from V and 2 from J, leaving 15 bases between them. CDR3: CASSLEAMAFNTGELFF. The CDR3 DNA reads TGTGCCAGCAGTTTAGAGGCAATGGCGTTTAACACCGGGGAGCTGTTTTTT.